Presented here are 23 T cell receptor beta chains from one specimen sequenced in a study of cytomegalovirus exposure and HLA in healthy donors. It was with 60 Vbeta and 13 Jbeta primers that the PCR ran. Sequencing used immunoSEQ multiplex PCR; TCRdb keeps in-frame clones, though not all of them. The sample lists over 150,000 clones; just under 75% were seen once. The specimen sequenced was PBMCs. Receptors were obtained from a woman aged 25 to 39 in good health and CMV-seropositive.

In its sample, this clone was seen once. The CDR3 sequence: CASSFRAGAPYEQYF. In nucleotides, the CDR3 is TGTGCCAGCAGTTTTCGGGCAGGGGCTCCCTACGAGCAGTACTTC. The gene calls are TRBV27 and TRBJ2-7; D is possibly TRBD1 (6 bases). The CDR3 loop spans 15 amino acids. Germline V gene data show CDR1 as MNHEY and CDR2 as SMNVEV (reference sequence). Deletions cut 3 bases from V and 2 bases from J, with 14 bases between.

The rearrangement links TRBV27 to TRBJ2-1; 7 bases fit TRBD2. This CDR3 is 12 amino acids long. The germline gives CDR1 MNHEY, CDR2 SMNVEV (reference sequence). The V and J ends lost 7 bases and 7 bases, in that order; junction bases with no gene match: 4. CDR3 in amino acids: CASNSRGNEQFF. The CDR3 nucleotides read TGTGCCAGCAATTCGCGGGGGAATGAGCAGTTCTTC.

The chain links TRBV28 to TRBJ2-5; D remains unclear. The DNA end lines up better with TRBJ2-7; the J call may be wrong. The CDR3 consists of 14 residues. The V gene's germline CDR1 is MDHEN and CDR2 SYDVKM. For the CDR3, the DNA is TGTGCCAGCACGGAACAGAACCTCTCCTACGAGCAGTACTTC. Amino acids: CASTEQNLSYEQYF.

The rearrangement joins TRBV19 to TRBJ2-3, with TRBD1 matching over 8 bases. V trimming: 3 bases; J trimming: 3 bases; junction bases outside the gene matches: 8. From germline, CDR1 is LNHDA and CDR2 SQIVND (reference sequence). The CDR3 is 16 amino acids. CDR3 protein: CASSIPDRGATDTQYF. DNA of the CDR3: TGTGCCAGTAGTATTCCTGACAGGGGAGCAACAGATACGCAGTATTTT.

This chain uses TRBV19 with TRBJ2-2, with TRBD2 identical over 12 bases. The germline V gene encodes CDR1 LNHDA and CDR2 SQIVND (reference sequence). V dropped 6 bases and J dropped 1; count of bases not matched to a gene: 9. The CDR3 is 18 amino acids. The CDR3 loop is CASSRTSGTSMNTGELFF. The CDR3 region has the DNA TGTGCCAGTAGCCGGACTAGCGGGACTTCGATGAACACCGGGGAGCTGTTTTTT. Based on the CDR3 plus reference TRBV19 and TRBJ2-2, the full variable domain is DGGITQSPKYLFRKEGQNVTLSCEQNLNHDAMYWYRQDPGQGLRLIYYSQIVNDFQKGDIAEGYSVSREKKESFPLTVTSAQKNPTAFYLCASSRTSGTSMNTGELFFGEGSRLTVL.

The chain uses TRBV9 and TRBJ1-1; D uncertain. Germline V gene sequence: CDR1 SGDLS, CDR2 YYNGEE. This CDR3 spans 13 amino acids. The V end lost 2 bases, the J end lost 6 bases, and 11 bases lay between the germline ends. CDR3 sequence reads: CASSVRGSAEAFF. The DNA for the CDR3 is TGTGCCAGCAGCGTTCGAGGAAGCGCTGAAGCTTTCTTT.

The rearrangement uses TRBV19 and TRBJ2-1, with D tentatively TRBD1 (6 bases). The CDR3 totals 14 residues. V lost 7 bases and J lost 8, with 18 bases in between. Per the germline V gene, CDR1 is LNHDA and CDR2 is SQIVND (reference sequence). CDR3: CASTRGRPSDEQFF. The CDR3 coding sequence is TGTGCCAGTACCAGGGGACGCCCCTCGGATGAGCAGTTCTTC.

The rearrangement joins TRBV10-3 to TRBJ2-7; a possible D gene is TRBD1 (5 bases). The V end was cut by 11 bases, the J end by 4 bases, with 12 bases between. Germline assignment: CDR1 ENHRY and CDR2 SYGVKD. The CDR3 sequence is 11 residues long. The CDR3 spells CAVKQEYEQYF. The CDR3 DNA reads TGTGCCGTCAAACAGGAATACGAGCAGTACTTC.

The chain carries TRBV5-1 and TRBJ2-3, with TRBD2 matching 10 bases. The CDR3 is 16 amino acids. Germline V lookup: CDR1 SGHRS, CDR2 YFSETQ. J lost 2 bases, V lost 3 bases, and 6 bases had no gene match. The CDR3 DNA sequence: TGCGCCAGCAGCTCGCGGACTAGCGGTTTCACAGATACGCAGTATTTT. It codes for CASSSRTSGFTDTQYF.

The chain combines TRBV5-6 with TRBJ1-1, with 7 bases identical to TRBD1. V trimming: 6 bases; J trimming: 2 bases; junction bases outside the gene matches: 7. Germline loops: CDR1 SGHDT, CDR2 YYEEEE. The CDR3 length is 14 residues. Here the CDR3 DNA reads TGTGCCAGCAACTACAGGGGACTTAACACTGAAGCTTTCTTT. Encoded protein: CASNYRGLNTEAFF.

A word on this clone: Additional DNA sequences in this sample encode the identical CDR3. This rearrangement joins TRBV5-1 to TRBJ2-5; D remains unclear. V was cut by 0 bases and J by 1 base, with 7 bases left in between. The length of the CDR3 is 14 residues. Germline CDR1 reads SGHRS; CDR2 reads YFSETQ. Written as DNA, the CDR3 is TGCGCCAGCAGCTTGGTCGCCAGCCAAGAGACCCAGTACTTC. The encoded protein is CASSLVASQETQYF.

The sample holds a few counts of this clone. The rearrangement uses TRBV4-1 and TRBJ1-6; 7 bases agree with TRBD1. The CDR3 covers 15 residues. J lost 8 bases, V lost 6 bases, and 10 bases had no gene match. Germline CDR1 and CDR2: MGHRA and YSYEKL. For the CDR3, the DNA is TGCGCCAGCAGGTCCCCGGGACAGCCAGATTCACCCCTCCACTTT. Protein product: CASRSPGQPDSPLHF.

The chain uses TRBV15 and TRBJ2-3, with 7 bases fitting TRBD2. The CDR3 length is 16 residues. Germline values: CDR1 LNHNV, CDR2 YYDKDF (reference sequence). Trimming removed 0 bases from V and 3 bases from J; junction bases left unmatched: 6. The CDR3 loop reads CATSRDTLARTDTQYF. The CDR3 nucleotides read TGTGCCACCAGCAGAGATACACTAGCGCGAACAGATACGCAGTATTTT. Full variable domain (remainder filled in from reference TRBV15 and TRBJ2-3): DAMVIQNPRYQVTQFGKPVTLSCSQTLNHNVMYWYQQKSSQAPKLLFHYYDKDFNNEADTPDNFQSRRPNTSFCFLDIRSPGLGDTAMYLCATSRDTLARTDTQYFGPGTRLTVL.

The chain carries TRBV7-9 and TRBJ2-1; the match to TRBD2 covers 8 bases. The CDR3 sequence is 15 residues long. Germline V gene sequence: CDR1 SEHNR, CDR2 FQNEAQ (reference sequence). Trimming took 3 bases from V and 7 from J; bases not matched to a gene: 8. Here the CDR3 DNA reads TGTGCCAGCAGCTTTAAAAGCGGGAGTCGAAATGAGCAGTTCTTC. Protein sequence: CASSFKSGSRNEQFF.

The chain combines TRBV12-5 with TRBJ2-2, with 7 nucleotides matching TRBD1. Looked up from germline, CDR1 is LGHNT and CDR2 is FRNRAP. Unmatched junction bases numbered 8, after V lost 6 bases and J lost 4 bases. The CDR3 extends over 15 amino acids. The CDR3 DNA reads as TGTGCTAGTGGCCGAGACAGGGAGAGCACCGGGGAGCTGTTTTTT. This translates into CASGRDRESTGELFF.

The chain combines TRBV28 with TRBJ2-7; possible D gene TRBD1, 6 bases. Trimming pared 4 bases from V and 2 bases from J, leaving 21 bases between. The CDR3 runs 17 residues. Per the germline V gene, CDR1 is MDHEN and CDR2 is SYDVKM. CDR3 residues: CASSSLTDRSGPYEQYF. The CDR3 bases are TGTGCCAGCAGTTCCCTTACCGACAGGTCGGGACCCTACGAGCAGTACTTC.

This clone has only one observation. The chain joins TRBV28 to TRBJ1-2; D gene ambiguous. The V and J ends lost 11 bases and 3 bases respectively, with 13 bases between them. Looked up from germline, CDR1 is MDHEN and CDR2 is SYDVKM. The CDR3 has 12 residues. The CDR3 reads CASSSADYGYTF. DNA of the CDR3: TGTGCCTCGTCGTCGGCGGACTATGGCTACACCTTC.

This chain connects TRBV5-1 to TRBJ1-4; D not certain. The CDR3 is 14 residues long. The germline gives CDR1 SGHRS, CDR2 YFSETQ. V dropped 3 bases and J dropped 7 bases, with 13 bases sitting between them. The CDR3 coding sequence is TGCGCCAGCAGCTCGGGTCGCCGGGGTGAAAAACTGTTTTTT. This sequence encodes CASSSGRRGEKLFF.

The chain couples TRBV28 to TRBJ2-3; D is perhaps TRBD1 (6 bases). Per the germline V gene, CDR1 is MDHEN and CDR2 is SYDVKM. Trimming shortened V by 8 bases and J by 1 base, and 10 bases separated the two germline ends. The CDR3 spans 13 residues. In DNA, the CDR3 is TGTGCCAGCTTGACAGGCCGCACAGATACGCAGTATTTT. Residues: CASLTGRTDTQYF.

The chain has TRBV11-3 and TRBJ2-1; 9 positions match TRBD2. Germline CDR1 reads SGHNT; CDR2 reads YENEEA. After removal of 5 bases from V and 3 bases from J, the junction contained 5 bases not matched to a gene. This CDR3 spans 15 amino acids. The CDR3 sequence: CASSPSGNHYNEQFF. CDR3 sequence (DNA): TGTGCCAGCAGCCCTAGCGGGAATCACTACAATGAGCAGTTCTTC.

V gene TRBV28 combines with J gene TRBJ2-7; D not certain. V was pared by 6 bases and J by 2 bases, with 11 bases between. The CDR3 contains 13 residues. CDR1 and CDR2 from the germline V gene are MDHEN and SYDVKM. The CDR3 nucleotides are TGTGCCAGCAGACCCGGAGTAACCTACGAGCAGTACTTC. This sequence encodes CASRPGVTYEQYF.

The chain employs TRBV7-8 and TRBJ2-5, with TRBD1 matching 9 bases. The DNA matches TRBJ2-7 better at its end, which makes the J call doubtful. The germline V gene encodes CDR1 SGHVS and CDR2 FQNEAQ. The CDR3 loop spans 14 amino acids. CDR3 region: CASSLGQGGIEQYF. Here the CDR3 DNA reads TGTGCCAGCAGCTTAGGACAGGGGGGCATCGAGCAGTACTTC.

The chain couples TRBV2 to TRBJ2-1; D not resolved. Germline V lookup: CDR1 SNHLY, CDR2 FYNNEI. This CDR3 is built from 15 residues. V was trimmed by 5 bases and J by 0 bases, leaving 11 bases between them. This CDR3 is CASSPDRSSYNEQFF. The CDR3 bases are TGTGCCAGCAGTCCCGACCGGAGCTCCTACAATGAGCAGTTCTTC.